The source of this T cell receptor (beta chain) is a study of blood T cell repertoires in COVID-19. Study in general: Samples of COVID-19 (acute and convalescent) were obtained from the United States, Italy and Spain. T cells, B-cell-depleted T cells, or PBMCs provided the cDNA or gDNA that served as material.

Germline assignment: CDR1 LNHDA and CDR2 SQIVND (reference sequence). This CDR3 contains 17 residues. J gave up 3 bases and V 0 bases, and 3 bases lay outside the gene matches. In the original processing: Quantification of nucleated cells was approximated via reference gene primer amplification. Sequenced by immunoSEQ multiplex PCR; TCRdb stores in-frame clones only, minus some. The DNA gave D and trimming, while V, J and clone size come from that table. This sample has around 250,000 clones; roughly nine tenths occur once, and the top ten carry approximately 5%. This TCR derives from a middle-aged woman who had recovered from COVID-19. The gene calls are TRBV19 and TRBJ2-6; 9 bases agree with TRBD2. Sequenced: peripheral blood. The CDR3 sequence is CASSIEAGGFGANVLTF. The DNA of the CDR3 is TGTGCCAGTAGTATAGAGGCGGGAGGGTTTGGGGCCAACGTCCTGACTTTC.